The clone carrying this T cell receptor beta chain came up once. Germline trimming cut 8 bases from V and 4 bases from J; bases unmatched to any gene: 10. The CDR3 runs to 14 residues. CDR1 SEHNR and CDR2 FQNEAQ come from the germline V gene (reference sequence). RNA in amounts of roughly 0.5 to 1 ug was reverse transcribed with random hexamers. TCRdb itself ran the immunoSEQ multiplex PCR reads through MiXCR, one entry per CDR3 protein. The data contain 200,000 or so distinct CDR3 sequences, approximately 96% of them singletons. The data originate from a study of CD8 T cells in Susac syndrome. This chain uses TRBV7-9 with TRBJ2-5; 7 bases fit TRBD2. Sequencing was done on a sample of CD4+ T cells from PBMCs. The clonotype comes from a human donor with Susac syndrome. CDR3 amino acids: CASAVASGRETQYF. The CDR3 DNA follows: TGTGCCAGCGCGGTAGCTAGCGGTAGAGAGACCCAGTACTTC.